The 17 T cell receptor beta chains below were found in one sample sequenced in a study of blood T cell repertoires in COVID-19. Repertoires were generated with immunoSEQ multiplex PCR, while TCRdb's copy carries only in-frame clones and drops some. The table shows more than 85,000 clones, with approximately 90% occurring only once. The sequenced sample was peripheral blood. These receptor sequences come from a man between 60 and 75 years old with acute or convalescent COVID-19.

The rearrangement links TRBV10-3 to TRBJ2-2, with TRBD1 as a possible D gene (7 bases). V dropped 3 bases and J dropped 7 bases, with 24 bases sitting between them. This CDR3 has 18 amino acids. CDR1 and CDR2 from the germline V gene are ENHRY and SYGVKD. The CDR3 sequence is CAISDPGQPGLLSGELFF. For the CDR3, the DNA is TGTGCCATCAGTGATCCGGGACAGCCGGGACTCCTAAGCGGGGAGCTGTTTTTT.

This chain links TRBV9 with TRBJ2-7, with 7 nucleotides matching TRBD2. The V gene end was trimmed by 0 bases and the J gene end by 6 bases; junction bases not matched to a gene: 3. Germline-derived CDR1 and CDR2 are SGDLS and YYNGEE. The CDR3 runs to 13 residues. CDR3 bases: TGTGCCAGCAGCGTAGCTGGCGGGAGCGAGCAGTACTTC. Translated: CASSVAGGSEQYF.

J is TRBJ1-6 and V is TRBV12-3 or TRBV12-4; the D is unclear. The V gene lost 7 bases and the J gene lost 9 bases, with 13 bases spanning the gap. The CDR3 is 13 residues long. CDR3 residues: CASTVRGISPLHF. The DNA of the CDR3 is TGTGCCAGCACCGTCAGAGGGATTTCACCCCTCCACTTT.

The table lists this clone with a count of one. The chain couples TRBV19 to TRBJ1-4; 9 bases match TRBD1. Germline CDR1 reads LNHDA; CDR2 reads SQIVND (reference sequence). The CDR3 loop spans 14 amino acids. V lost 4 bases and J lost 7; bases outside the gene matches: 4. CDR3 bases: TGTGCCAGTAGTACGACAGGGGGATTTGAAAAACTGTTTTTT. Protein: CASSTTGGFEKLFF.

The rearrangement uses TRBV9 and TRBJ2-2; D is ambiguous. V shed 3 bases and J shed 6 bases, with 12 bases lying between them. This CDR3 has 14 amino acids. Germline V lookup: CDR1 SGDLS, CDR2 YYNGEE. The CDR3, as DNA: TGTGCCAGCAGCGCCAACCTCTACTCCGGGGAGCTGTTTTTT. Translating it yields CASSANLYSGELFF. The complete variable domain, with remaining parts taken from reference TRBV9 and TRBJ2-2, reads DSGVTQTPKHLITATGQRVTLRCSPRSGDLSVYWYQQSLDQGLQFLIQYYNGEERAKGNILERFSAQQFPDLHSELNLSSLELGDSALYFCASSANLYSGELFFGEGSRLTVL.

This chain links TRBV6-5 with TRBJ2-7; 8 nucleotides match TRBD1. The CDR3 consists of 14 residues. J was trimmed by 2 bases and V by 6 bases; bases with no gene match: 6. Germline V lookup: CDR1 MNHEY, CDR2 SVGAGI. CDR3 DNA: TGTGCCAGCAGCGACAGGGGAAGGGCCTACGAGCAGTACTTC. Residues: CASSDRGRAYEQYF.

In regard to this clone: Other DNA sequences in this sample translate to the same CDR3. This chain connects TRBV6-5 to TRBJ2-2; TRBD2 agrees at 7 bases. This CDR3 has 14 residues. In germline, CDR1 is MNHEY, CDR2 SVGAGI. Trimming removed 6 bases from V and 0 bases from J; junction bases left unmatched: 1. CDR3 residues: CASRGGANTGELFF. The DNA for the CDR3 is TGTGCCAGCAGGGGGGGGGCGAACACCGGGGAGCTGTTTTTT.

The V gene is TRBV19, the J gene TRBJ1-1, with 7 bases that match TRBD1. V shed 9 bases, J shed 1 base, and the junction held 2 bases outside the gene matches. This CDR3 contains 12 residues. CDR1 and CDR2 (germline): LNHDA, SQIVND (reference sequence). The CDR3 spells CARGQPNTEAFF. The CDR3 DNA is TGTGCCAGGGGACAGCCGAACACTGAAGCTTTCTTT.

The chain employs TRBV7-2 and TRBJ1-5; 8 nucleotides align to TRBD1. The CDR3 loop spans 14 amino acids. Germline loops: CDR1 SGHTA, CDR2 FQGNSA. The V and J ends lost 0 bases and 6 bases, in that order; junction bases with no gene match: 1. The CDR3 region is CASSLARGPQPQHF. For the CDR3, the DNA is TGTGCCAGCAGCTTAGCCAGGGGGCCTCAGCCCCAGCATTTT.

This clone was counted once. The genes are TRBV4-1 and TRBJ1-5; D gene uncertain. This CDR3 is 14 amino acids long. The ends were cut back, 0 bases at V and 6 bases at J, with 9 bases in the middle. In germline, CDR1 is MGHRA, CDR2 YSYEKL. CDR3 sequence (DNA): TGCGCCAGCAGCCAAGATCATCCCGGTCAGCCCCAGCATTTT. Translated, it gives CASSQDHPGQPQHF.

The chain carries TRBV12-3 or TRBV12-4 and TRBJ1-5; TRBD1 agrees at 7 bases. CDR3 length: 13 residues. J gave up 4 bases and V 7 bases, and 4 bases lay outside the gene matches. CDR3 loop: CASKGQANQPQHF. Here the CDR3 DNA reads TGTGCCAGCAAAGGACAGGCTAATCAGCCCCAGCATTTT.

The sample holds a few counts of this clone. The chain has TRBV19 and TRBJ2-2; D gene ambiguous. Per germline, CDR1 LNHDA and CDR2 SQIVND (reference sequence). V dropped 3 bases and J dropped 0 bases, with 5 bases sitting between them. The CDR3 has 14 residues. The CDR3, as DNA: TGTGCCAGTAGTATCTCCCCGAACACCGGGGAGCTGTTTTTT. This codes for CASSISPNTGELFF.

The chain couples TRBV14 to TRBJ2-4; D possibly corresponds to TRBD1 (5 bases). The CDR3 covers 19 residues. Germline-derived CDR1 and CDR2 are SGHDN and FVKESK. V gave up 1 base and J gave up 1 base, with 20 bases separating them. The CDR3 spells CASSQGLLTGHMAKNIQYF. The CDR3 nucleotides are TGTGCCAGCAGCCAAGGTTTATTAACAGGACATATGGCCAAAAACATTCAGTACTTC.

The CDR3 protein is CASREVAGANTGELFF. The CDR3 DNA is TGTGCCAGCAGGGAGGTGGCGGGAGCGAACACCGGGGAGCTGTTTTTT. This rearrangement joins TRBV27 to TRBJ2-2; 7 bases are a match to TRBD2. The CDR3 covers 16 residues. Germline CDR1 and CDR2: MNHEY and SMNVEV (reference sequence). V lost 6 bases and J lost 0; bases outside the gene matches: 7.

The chain is built from TRBV29-1 and TRBJ2-1; TRBD1 matches at 10 bases. The CDR3 contains 14 residues. Germline V gene lookup returns CDR1 SQVTM and CDR2 ANQGSEA. J lost 3 bases, V lost 7 bases, and 6 bases had no gene match. The CDR3 nucleotides read TGCAGCGAATCGACAGGGGGCTTCTACAATGAGCAGTTCTTC. This codes for CSESTGGFYNEQFF.

V and J are TRBV15 and TRBJ1-3; 7 nucleotides agree with TRBD1. The ends lost 0 bases at V and 0 bases at J; junction bases unmatched: 2. Germline V gives CDR1 LNHNV, CDR2 YYDKDF (reference sequence). The length of the CDR3 is 16 residues. CDR3 sequence: CATSRETGNSGNTIYF. The CDR3 region has the DNA TGTGCCACCAGCAGAGAGACAGGGAACTCTGGAAACACCATATATTTT.

The CDR3 region is CASSQDLPMEGNEQFF. The DNA of the CDR3 is TGTGCCAGCAGCCAAGATCTCCCTATGGAGGGGAATGAGCAGTTCTTC. The chain uses TRBV3-1 (or the pseudogene TRBV3-2) and TRBJ2-1, with D possibly TRBD2 on 6 matching bases. The length of the CDR3 is 16 residues. The V gene's germline CDR1 is LGHDT and CDR2 YNNKEL (reference sequence). Between the trimmed V and J ends, which lost 0 bases and 7 bases, there was a span of 16 bases.